A selection of T cell receptor beta chains follows, all from one sample in a study of T cells in Graves' hyperthyroidism and ophthalmopathy. In TCRdb, the multiplex PCR reads were re-called with MiXCR into one record per CDR3 protein. The repertoire holds over 700,000 distinct CDR3 sequences, with roughly 20% as singletons. The sequenced sample was blood. The receptors originated from a woman between 45 and 65 years old with Graves' hyperthyroidism that later progressed to Graves' ophthalmopathy. Each CDR3 is given with its conserved first and last residue. The order of the fields is D gene, J gene, clone size, V gene, CDR3 protein, CDR3 DNA. A D gene is named only where the DNA matches it firmly. The size field is filled for only some rows; it gives once, few, many or a size class.

>NA|TRBJ1-1|many|TRBV5-1
CASSSRTGSTEAFF
TGCGCCAGCAGCTCAAGGACGGGAAGCACTGAAGCTTTCTTT
>TRBD2|TRBJ2-7|NA|TRBV29-1
CSVGLTPGGGYEQYF
TGCAGCGTTGGATTGACCCCCGGCGGGGGCTACGAGCAGTACTTC
>TRBD1|TRBJ2-7|NA|TRBV29-1
CSVEESGQESHEQYF
TGCAGCGTTGAAGAAAGCGGACAGGAGTCCCACGAGCAGTACTTC
>NA|TRBJ1-6|many|TRBV11-2
CASSRGRDKRSPLHF
TGTGCCAGCAGCCGCGGCCGGGATAAACGATCACCCCTCCACTTT
>NA|TRBJ2-1|many|TRBV20-1
CSAEYNEQFF
TGCAGTGCTGAGTACAATGAGCAGTTCTTC
>NA|TRBJ2-1|NA|TRBV5-6
CASSLVGGVGSSYNEQFF
TGTGCCAGCAGCTTGGTCGGGGGCGTTGGGAGCTCCTACAATGAGCAGTTCTTC
>TRBD1|TRBJ1-6|NA|TRBV19
CASTYERQGAYNSPLHF
TGTGCCAGTACCTACGAGCGACAGGGGGCCTATAATTCACCCCTCCACTTT
>TRBD1|TRBJ1-5|NA|TRBV6-1
CASNSGTGDHQPQHF
TGTGCCAGCAACTCCGGGACAGGGGACCATCAGCCCCAGCATTTT
>NA|TRBJ1-2|once|TRBV7-9
CASRPNGQNYGYTF
TGTGCCAGCAGACCCAACGGACAGAACTATGGCTACACCTTC
>TRBD1|TRBJ1-2|many|TRBV7-2
CASSPGQGLYGYTF
TGTGCCAGCAGCCCCGGACAGGGGCTCTATGGCTACACCTTC
>NA|TRBJ2-5|NA|TRBV19
CASSTSLGAQETQYF
TGTGCCAGTAGTACCTCCCTCGGGGCTCAAGAGACCCAGTACTTC
>NA|TRBJ1-6|many|TRBV27
CASSLRTGVSSPLHF
TGTGCCAGCAGTTTACGGACCGGGGTTAGTTCACCCCTCCACTTT
>TRBD1|TRBJ2-3|NA|TRBV2
CASSGTGGADTQYF
TGTGCCAGCAGTGGGACAGGGGGCGCAGATACGCAGTATTTT
>NA|TRBJ2-5|many|TRBV30
CAWMGTYKETQYF
TGTGCCTGGATGGGGACCTATAAAGAGACCCAGTACTTC
>NA|TRBJ2-7|many|TRBV27
CASSGGQRVEQYF
TGTGCCAGCAGTGGGGGACAAAGGGTCGAGCAGTACTTC
>NA|TRBJ2-7|few|TRBV12-3/TRBV12-4
CASSFYPVSYEQYF
TGTGCCAGCAGTTTCTATCCCGTATCCTACGAGCAGTACTTC
>NA|TRBJ1-5|NA|TRBV2
CASTPSGTLDQPQHF
TGTGCCAGCACTCCCTCGGGAACTTTAGATCAGCCCCAGCATTTT
>NA|TRBJ1-2|few|TRBV10-2
CASSEMAGNNYGYTF
TGCGCCAGCAGTGAGATGGCAGGCAATAACTATGGCTACACCTTC
>NA|TRBJ1-2|many|TRBV20-1
CSARFQGGYGYTF
TGCAGTGCTAGGTTCCAGGGCGGCTATGGCTACACCTTC
>TRBD2|TRBJ2-2|few|TRBV4-2
CASSRRLLLAGGTNTGELFF
TGTGCCAGCAGCCGAAGACTTCTACTAGCGGGGGGAACTAACACCGGGGAGCTGTTTTTT
>NA|TRBJ2-1|once|TRBV28
CASSTSGGDSSYNEQFF
TGTGCCAGCAGTACCTCGGGGGGGGACAGCTCCTACAATGAGCAGTTCTTC
>TRBD1|TRBJ2-1|few|TRBV9
CASSGDRGRNNEQFF
TGTGCCAGCAGCGGAGACAGGGGGCGTAATAATGAGCAGTTCTTC
>NA|TRBJ1-1|NA|TRBV9
CASSVAPPTEAFF
TGTGCCAGCAGCGTAGCCCCCCCCACTGAAGCTTTCTTT
>NA|TRBJ1-2|NA|TRBV2
CASRGGTAYGYTF
TGTGCCAGCAGGGGGGGGACGGCGTATGGCTACACCTTC
>TRBD2|TRBJ2-3|many|TRBV3-1
CASSQVTSGGTDTQYF
TGTGCCAGCAGCCAAGTAACTAGCGGGGGCACAGATACGCAGTATTTT
>NA|TRBJ1-1|many|TRBV20-1
CSADQDRRKMNTEAFF
TGCAGTGCCGATCAGGACAGACGAAAAATGAACACTGAAGCTTTCTTT
>NA|TRBJ1-1|NA|TRBV7-2
CASSFEGYEDTEAFF
TGTGCCAGCAGCTTTGAAGGGTATGAAGACACTGAAGCTTTCTTT
>NA|TRBJ1-2|many|TRBV27
CASSPGGRANYGYTF
TGTGCCAGCAGCCCCGGGGGCAGAGCTAACTATGGCTACACCTTC
>NA|TRBJ2-3|few|TRBV14
CASSQERVGTDTQYF
TGTGCCAGCAGCCAAGAGAGGGTAGGCACAGATACGCAGTATTTT
>NA|TRBJ1-1|NA|TRBV20-1
CSAREVLGENTEAFF
TGCAGTGCTAGAGAGGTATTGGGCGAGAACACTGAAGCTTTCTTT
>NA|TRBJ1-5|many|TRBV3-1
CASSQDIAGNQPQHF
TGTGCCAGCAGCCAAGATATAGCAGGCAATCAGCCCCAGCATTTT
>TRBD1|TRBJ2-1|NA|TRBV20-1
CSARGFRDRGKGNEQFF
TGCAGTGCTAGAGGTTTCAGGGACAGGGGGAAAGGCAATGAGCAGTTCTTC
>TRBD2|TRBJ2-1|many|TRBV20-1
CSARLAGGYNEQFF
TGCAGTGCAAGACTAGCGGGGGGATACAATGAGCAGTTCTTC
>TRBD1|TRBJ2-2|few|TRBV5-1
CASSWTGTGNTGELFF
TGCGCCAGCAGCTGGACGGGGACAGGGAACACCGGGGAGCTGTTTTTT
>TRBD1|TRBJ1-2|few|TRBV27
CASSPYRGRVFSYTF
TGTGCCAGCAGTCCCTACAGGGGGCGAGTATTCAGCTACACCTTC
>NA|TRBJ2-4|NA|TRBV20-1
CSARDVGIENIQYF
TGCAGTGCTAGAGATGTGGGTATAGAAAACATTCAGTACTTC
>NA|TRBJ2-6|many|TRBV5-1
CASSLAGGTGANVLTF
TGCGCCAGCAGCTTGGCAGGGGGGACTGGGGCCAACGTCCTGACTTTC
>NA|TRBJ1-2|many|TRBV10-3
CAISEWQGLDGYTF
TGTGCCATCAGTGAGTGGCAGGGGCTGGATGGCTACACCTTC
>NA|TRBJ1-6|NA|TRBV19
CASSIHGSTDLLSYSPLHF
TGTGCCAGTAGTATTCACGGTTCCACGGACCTATTATCTTATTCACCCCTCCACTTT
>NA|TRBJ2-5|many|TRBV11-2
CTSSLDLGGGETQYF
TGTACCAGCAGCTTAGATCTGGGGGGCGGTGAGACCCAGTACTTC
>TRBD1|TRBJ1-2|many|TRBV7-8
CASSERGTGGPLNYGYTF
TGTGCCAGCAGCGAAAGAGGGACAGGGGGGCCCCTAAACTATGGCTACACCTTC
>TRBD1|TRBJ1-2|NA|TRBV6-1
CASSPTGDHYGYTF
TGTGCCAGCAGCCCCACAGGGGATCACTATGGCTACACCTTC
>NA|TRBJ1-5|many|TRBV12-3/TRBV12-4
CASSFEGIGNQPQHF
TGTGCCAGCAGTTTCGAGGGGATCGGCAATCAGCCCCAGCATTTT
>TRBD2|TRBJ2-3|few|TRBV7-6
CASSSPAGGQDTQYF
TGTGCCAGCAGCTCTCCGGCGGGGGGGCAGGATACGCAGTATTTT
>TRBD2|TRBJ2-3|many|TRBV6-1
CASSALAGGPSSTDTQYF
TGTGCCAGCAGCGCCCTAGCGGGGGGGCCCTCTAGCACAGATACGCAGTATTTT
>NA|TRBJ1-2|few|TRBV10-3
CAISKAGTNYGYTF
TGTGCCATCAGTAAAGCCGGGACTAACTATGGCTACACCTTC
>TRBD2|TRBJ2-3|NA|TRBV6-5
CASSYSGGGNTDTQYF
TGTGCCAGCAGTTACTCCGGGGGGGGCAATACAGATACGCAGTATTTT
>TRBD2|TRBJ2-3|NA|TRBV5-1
CASSFTGGATDTQYF
TGCGCCAGCAGCTTTACCGGGGGGGCGACAGATACGCAGTATTTT
>NA|TRBJ1-2|NA|TRBV19
CASTQGFYGYTF
TGTGCCAGTACCCAGGGATTCTATGGCTACACCTTC
>NA|TRBJ2-5|many|TRBV3-1
CASSQDENGSETQYF
TGTGCCAGCAGCCAAGACGAAAATGGTTCAGAGACCCAGTACTTC
>TRBD2|TRBJ2-1|NA|TRBV6-6
CASSYSWTSGGGEQFF
TGTGCCAGCAGTTACTCGTGGACTAGCGGGGGTGGTGAGCAGTTCTTC
>TRBD1|TRBJ1-5|NA|TRBV6-5
CASSYSGGTDNQPQHF
TGTGCCAGCAGTTACTCAGGCGGGACAGACAATCAGCCCCAGCATTTT
>TRBD1|TRBJ2-1|few|TRBV24-1
CATSEGDRGFRDEQFF
TGTGCCACCAGTGAAGGGGACAGGGGTTTTCGGGATGAGCAGTTCTTC
>NA|TRBJ2-5|many|TRBV10-3
CAIRQGRTSYETQYF
TGTGCCATCAGACAGGGAAGGACAAGTTATGAGACCCAGTACTTC
>TRBD2|TRBJ2-5|NA|TRBV5-1
CASSGTSAETQYF
TGCGCCAGCAGCGGGACTAGCGCAGAGACCCAGTACTTC
>TRBD1|TRBJ2-1|few|TRBV6-1
CASSYGSGTELYNEQFF
TGTGCCAGCAGTTACGGGTCCGGGACAGAGTTATACAATGAGCAGTTCTTC
>NA|TRBJ2-4|many|TRBV3-1
CASSQMARGLAKNIQYF
TGTGCCAGCAGCCAGATGGCGAGGGGTCTAGCCAAAAACATTCAGTACTTC
>NA|TRBJ2-7|few|TRBV20-1
CSAQRSGSAYEQYF
TGCAGTGCTCAGAGGTCAGGGTCGGCCTACGAGCAGTACTTC
>NA|TRBJ2-2|few|TRBV20-1
CSARDIRSGELFF
TGCAGTGCTAGGGACATTAGGTCCGGGGAGCTGTTTTTT
>TRBD1|TRBJ1-2|NA|TRBV14
CASSQERAGGPYGYTF
TGTGCCAGCAGCCAAGAGCGGGCAGGGGGACCCTATGGCTACACCTTC